The 14 T cell receptor beta chains listed next were all sequenced from one sample in a study of lymphopenia after photon versus proton radiotherapy. Assay used: immunoSEQ multiplex PCR; TCRdb lists only in-frame clones, some missing. The sample lists approximately 150,000 clones; around nine tenths were seen once. Sequenced here: peripheral blood, sampled from a patient treated with photon-based radiotherapy. All receptors derive from a man in his fifties with gastric cancer.

The CDR3 loop is CASSLTGGLSYGYTF. The CDR3 coding sequence is TGCGCCAGCAGCTTGACAGGGGGCCTTTCCTATGGCTACACCTTC. The chain combines TRBV5-1 with TRBJ1-2; 9 nucleotides line up with TRBD1. The CDR3 has 15 residues. Unmatched junction bases numbered 5, after V lost 1 base and J lost 4 bases. Germline assignment: CDR1 SGHRS and CDR2 YFSETQ.

The rearrangement joins TRBV5-4 to TRBJ1-2; weak D call: TRBD1 (5 bases). This CDR3 is built from 15 residues. Germline CDR1 and CDR2: SGHNT and YYREEE (reference sequence). Trimming left V 3 bases short and J 2 bases short, with 14 bases between. CDR3 DNA: TGTGCCAGCAGCTCGCGGTTGTGGGGGAACTATGGCTACACCTTC. Translation gives CASSSRLWGNYGYTF.

This chain joins TRBV20-1 and TRBJ2-7; D is uncertain. V was clipped by 3 bases and J by 5 bases, with 8 bases between them. There are 11 residues in the CDR3. Germline V lookup: CDR1 DFQATT, CDR2 SNEGSKA (reference sequence). The CDR3 sequence: CSASPRDEQYF. The CDR3 nucleotides are TGCAGTGCTAGCCCCCGGGACGAGCAGTACTTC.

V is TRBV4-2 and J is TRBJ2-7; D ambiguous. The CDR3 sequence is 16 residues long. The germline gives CDR1 LGHNA, CDR2 YNFKEQ. The V end lost 1 base, the J end lost 0 bases, and 13 bases lay between the germline ends. The DNA of the CDR3 is TGTGCCAGCAGCCAAGTGGCCGGGCTTCTCTCCTACGAGCAGTACTTC. It codes for CASSQVAGLLSYEQYF.

This chain uses TRBV21-1 with TRBJ1-1; TRBD1 reflects the table's D call only, with no check against the DNA. TRBV21-1 is a pseudogene segment. This CDR3 has 16 residues. CDR3 sequence reads: CASSKAKGAMNTEAFF. DNA for the CDR3: TGTGCCAGCAGCAAAGCGAAGGGGGCGATGAACACTGAAGCTTTCTTT.

The chain joins TRBV9 to TRBJ2-1; TRBD2 is a possible D gene (6 bases). This CDR3 has 16 residues. Germline V gene lookup returns CDR1 SGDLS and CDR2 YYNGEE. Trimming removed 0 bases from V and 7 bases from J, with 17 bases in between. The DNA for the CDR3 is TGTGCCAGCAGCGTAGGGAGGGTTCGGTCTATGAATGAGCAGTTCTTC. It encodes CASSVGRVRSMNEQFF.

The chain recombines TRBV7-9 with TRBJ2-7; 8 bases agree with TRBD1. The CDR3 covers 15 residues. V shed 5 bases, J shed 2 bases, and the junction held 8 bases outside the gene matches. Per the germline V gene, CDR1 is SEHNR and CDR2 is FQNEAQ (reference sequence). The CDR3 protein is CASSPRAGGPYEQYF. The CDR3 bases are TGTGCCAGCAGCCCCAGGGCAGGGGGCCCCTACGAGCAGTACTTC.

CDR3 DNA sequence: TGTGCCAGCAGCGTAGGAGCGGGAGTGGCCAAAAACATTCAGTACTTC. Translating gives CASSVGAGVAKNIQYF. V gene TRBV9 combines with J gene TRBJ2-4, with 8 bases matching TRBD2. This CDR3 has 16 residues. Germline CDR1 reads SGDLS; CDR2 reads YYNGEE. After removal of 0 bases from V and 1 base from J, the junction contained 3 bases not matched to a gene. Filled out from reference TRBV9 and TRBJ2-4, the complete variable domain reads DSGVTQTPKHLITATGQRVTLRCSPRSGDLSVYWYQQSLDQGLQFLIQYYNGEERAKGNILERFSAQQFPDLHSELNLSSLELGDSALYFCASSVGAGVAKNIQYFGAGTRLSVL.

The chain has TRBV4-2 and TRBJ1-2; tentative D call: TRBD1 (5 bases). In germline, CDR1 is LGHNA, CDR2 YNFKEQ. CDR3 length: 14 residues. V was trimmed by 4 bases and J by 0 bases, leaving 9 bases between them. The CDR3 coding sequence is TGTGCCAGCAGCCGAGGACAAGCTAACTATGGCTACACCTTC. It encodes CASSRGQANYGYTF.

This clone was recorded once. The chain has TRBV5-1 and TRBJ2-1; D ambiguous. Deletions cut 2 bases from V and 8 bases from J, with 17 bases between. Germline values: CDR1 SGHRS, CDR2 YFSETQ. CDR3 length equals 15 residues. CDR3 sequence: CASSFGPSKSDEQFF. CDR3 sequence (DNA): TGCGCCAGCAGCTTCGGACCGTCTAAATCGGATGAGCAGTTCTTC.

This chain connects TRBV5-4 to TRBJ2-5; D call uncertain. CDR3 length equals 11 residues. Germline V lookup: CDR1 SGHNT, CDR2 YYREEE (reference sequence). With 0 bases removed from V and 3 bases from J, the gap between germline ends came to 0 bases. The CDR3 nucleotides are TGTGCCAGCAGCTTGGAAGAGACCCAGTACTTC. Protein sequence: CASSLEETQYF.

The CDR3 nucleotides are TGTGCCAGTAGTGAACGTCAGCACGGCTACACCTTC. It is translated as CASSERQHGYTF. V usage is TRBV19 and J usage is TRBJ1-2; D not resolved. Germline CDR1 is LNHDA and CDR2 is SQIVND (reference sequence). Trimming removed 5 bases from V and 8 bases from J, with 12 bases in between. This CDR3 contains 12 residues.

The chain links TRBV7-2 to TRBJ2-5; weak D call: TRBD1 (5 bases). Trimming left V 4 bases short and J 5 bases short, with 8 bases between. The CDR3 spans 12 residues. Germline V lookup: CDR1 SGHTA, CDR2 FQGNSA. CDR3 nucleotides: TGTGCCAGCAGCTCGTACAGGGAGACCCAGTACTTC. As protein: CASSSYRETQYF.

This clone turned up a few times. The chain recombines TRBV29-1 with TRBJ1-1; tentative D call: TRBD1 (6 bases). The CDR3 consists of 13 residues. V shed 7 bases and J shed 0 bases, with 12 bases lying between them. Germline lookup yields CDR1 SQVTM and CDR2 ANQGSEA. DNA for the CDR3: TGCAGCGCCGGGACATCAATGAACACTGAAGCTTTCTTT. Encoded protein: CSAGTSMNTEAFF.